The 15 T cell receptor beta chains below were found in one sample sequenced in a study of long-term antiretroviral therapy in people with HIV. Assay version v3.0 of immunoSEQ was used, and it was run at survey level. The method was immunoSEQ multiplex PCR; TCRdb's version includes in-frame clones alone and lacks a portion of them. This table has roughly 11,000 clones, over 65% appearing once. Sequencing was performed on unsorted PBMCs, taken approximately 3.1 years before starting antiretroviral therapy. The receptors derive from a man aged 35 to 55 with HIV.

The chain couples TRBV2 to TRBJ1-4; D is unclear. CDR1 SNHLY and CDR2 FYNNEI come from the germline V gene. V was trimmed by 5 bases and J by 1 base, leaving 8 bases between them. CDR3 length: 14 amino acids. CDR3 residues: CASSKTETNEKLFF. In DNA, the CDR3 is TGTGCCAGCAGTAAGACTGAAACTAATGAAAAACTGTTTTTT.

DNA for the CDR3: TGTGCCAGTAGTCAGTACAGGGGGAACACCGGGGAGCTGTTTTTT. It yields the protein CASSQYRGNTGELFF. The chain couples TRBV19 to TRBJ2-2; 7 bases match TRBD1. Unmatched junction bases numbered 4, after V lost 5 bases and J lost 1 base. The CDR3 runs 15 residues. Germline V gene sequence: CDR1 LNHDA, CDR2 SQIVND (reference sequence). The full variable domain, its missing parts supplied by reference TRBV19 and TRBJ2-2, is DGGITQSPKYLFRKEGQNVTLSCEQNLNHDAMYWYRQDPGQGLRLIYYSQIVNDFQKGDIAEGYSVSREKKESFPLTVTSAQKNPTAFYLCASSQYRGNTGELFFGEGSRLTVL.

Written as DNA, the CDR3 is TGTGCCAGCAGTTACCAGGCGGATACGCAGTATTTT. Encoded protein: CASSYQADTQYF. The chain employs TRBV6-6 and TRBJ2-3; D remains ambiguous. Trimming removed 2 bases from V and 6 bases from J, with 6 bases in between. CDR3 length: 12 amino acids. In germline, CDR1 is MNHNY, CDR2 SVGAGI (reference sequence).

V gene TRBV6-5 combines with J gene TRBJ2-1; possibly TRBD1 for D (5 bases). V gave up 5 bases and J gave up 10 bases, with 9 bases separating them. The CDR3 has 11 residues. CDR1 and CDR2 (germline): MNHEY, SVGAGI. The CDR3 sequence is CASSASGEQFF. In DNA form, the CDR3 reads TGTGCCAGCAGTGCGTCAGGGGAGCAGTTCTTC.

Sample share makes this clone medium-sized (0.01 to 0.1%). The CDR3 coding sequence is TGCGCCAGCAGCCAAGACAGAGCGGGAGAGGGCGGTACGCAGTATTTT. Translated, it gives CASSQDRAGEGGTQYF. The V gene is TRBV4-3, the J gene TRBJ2-3; 8 nucleotides line up with TRBD2. The CDR3 runs 16 residues. J lost 8 bases, V lost 0 bases, and 10 bases had no gene match. Germline CDR1 reads LGHNA; CDR2 reads YSLEER.

Only a few counts were recorded for this clone. The chain is built from TRBV5-4 and TRBJ2-7; no firm D call. The CDR3 spans 16 residues. The V gene's germline CDR1 is SGHNT and CDR2 YYREEE (reference sequence). The V end was cut by 4 bases, the J end by 0 bases, with 17 bases between. In DNA, the CDR3 is TGTGCCAGCAGCCAAGATCGGCGAGGTAGCTCCTACGAGCAGTACTTC. Its translation is CASSQDRRGSSYEQYF.

The J gene is TRBJ1-1, the V gene TRBV10-3; D unclear. V was clipped by 0 bases and J by 7 bases, with 15 bases between them. Looked up from germline, CDR1 is ENHRY and CDR2 is SYGVKD. The CDR3 length is 15 residues. For the CDR3, the DNA is TGTGCCATCAGTGAGTCGGAGGGCCCCTCATATGAAGCTTTCTTT. Protein: CAISESEGPSYEAFF.

V is TRBV11-2 and J is TRBJ2-7; 9 nucleotides match TRBD2. Germline assignment: CDR1 SGHAT and CDR2 FQNNGV. CDR3 length: 14 amino acids. Trimming took 3 bases from V and 6 from J; bases not matched to a gene: 6. CDR3 protein: CASSFAGGPGEQYF. CDR3 sequence (DNA): TGTGCCAGCAGCTTTGCGGGAGGGCCCGGCGAGCAGTACTTC.

This clone was seen just once. The chain joins TRBV10-3 to TRBJ1-2, with TRBD1 as a possible D gene (6 bases). The CDR3 loop spans 14 amino acids. Germline CDR1 ENHRY, CDR2 SYGVKD. Trimming took off 0 bases at V and 6 bases at J, with 11 bases between the two ends. The CDR3 nucleotides are TGTGCCATCAGTGAGTCGGGACACGGGGATGGCTACACCTTC. Translated: CAISESGHGDGYTF.

This chain uses TRBV6-5 with TRBJ1-1; D gene uncertain. Per germline, CDR1 MNHEY and CDR2 SVGAGI. The CDR3 runs 14 residues. Trimming cost V 10 bases and J 5 bases, with 20 bases left between them. CDR3 in DNA: TGTGCCACCGGCAGGACCCTCGTCGTGACTGAAGCTTTCTTT. Translation: CATGRTLVVTEAFF.

By sample share, this clone is large (0.1 to 1%). This chain uses TRBV2 with TRBJ2-7; D gene ambiguous. The V and J ends lost 8 bases and 11 bases respectively, with 13 bases between them. Germline CDR1 is SNHLY and CDR2 is FYNNEI. This CDR3 contains 10 residues. CDR3 protein: CASLGSREYF. In DNA form, the CDR3 reads TGTGCCAGCTTAGGTAGTCGAGAGTACTTC.

V and J are TRBV7-8 and TRBJ2-7; D assignment may be TRBD1 or TRBD2 (5 bases each). The CDR3 is 13 amino acids. Looked up from germline, CDR1 is SGHVS and CDR2 is FQNEAQ. Trimming took 6 bases from V and 0 from J, leaving 9 bases between them. The CDR3 nucleotides are TGTGCCAGCAGTCGGGACGGCTCCTACGAGCAGTACTTC. It encodes CASSRDGSYEQYF.

The chain combines TRBV6-5 with TRBJ2-2, with D hard to call. This CDR3 spans 14 amino acids. Trimming removed 1 base from V and 6 bases from J, with 9 bases in between. Germline V gene data show CDR1 as MNHEY and CDR2 as SVGAGI. The DNA for the CDR3 is TGTGCCAGCAGTTACTTTTTGCTCGCCGGGGAGCTGTTTTTT. Protein product: CASSYFLLAGELFF.

The rearrangement uses TRBV2 and TRBJ2-5; D is ambiguous. V dropped 7 bases and J dropped 2 bases, with 11 bases sitting between them. The length of the CDR3 is 13 residues. CDR1 and CDR2 (germline): SNHLY, FYNNEI. CDR3 protein: CASKLRAQETQYF. DNA for the CDR3: TGTGCCAGCAAGCTCAGAGCACAAGAGACCCAGTACTTC.

This chain links TRBV9 with TRBJ2-2; D ambiguous. V lost 4 bases and J 6 bases, leaving 7 bases between the germline ends. The CDR3 is 12 amino acids. The germline V gene encodes CDR1 SGDLS and CDR2 YYNGEE. CDR3: CASSPHAGELFF. CDR3 bases: TGTGCCAGCAGCCCCCACGCCGGGGAGCTGTTTTTT.